The clone carrying this T cell receptor (beta chain) has just a few counts. The germline V gene encodes CDR1 SGHVS and CDR2 FNYEAQ. The V gene lost 1 base and the J gene lost 4 bases, with 31 bases spanning the gap. CDR3 length: 21 residues. These data belong to a study of T-cell reconstitution after alpha-beta-depleted transplantation in children. TCRbeta library preparation incorporated unique molecular identifiers. TCRdb re-called the PCR reads through MiXCR, storing one row per CDR3 protein. The sample has about 610,000 distinct CDR3 sequences, 10% seen once. The sequencing here drew on PBMCs from the stem cell graft donor, taken from the stem cell graft. The rearrangement uses TRBV7-6 and TRBJ2-5; D possibly corresponds to TRBD1 (6 bases). The TCR sequence derives from a human donor who donated a stem cell graft to a child with acute myeloid leukemia. CDR3 DNA sequence: TGTGCCAGCAGCTTAGAAGCGGTAGGCAGGGGCCGAATAAACGTTCGAGAGACCCAGTACTTC. Translating gives CASSLEAVGRGRINVRETQYF.